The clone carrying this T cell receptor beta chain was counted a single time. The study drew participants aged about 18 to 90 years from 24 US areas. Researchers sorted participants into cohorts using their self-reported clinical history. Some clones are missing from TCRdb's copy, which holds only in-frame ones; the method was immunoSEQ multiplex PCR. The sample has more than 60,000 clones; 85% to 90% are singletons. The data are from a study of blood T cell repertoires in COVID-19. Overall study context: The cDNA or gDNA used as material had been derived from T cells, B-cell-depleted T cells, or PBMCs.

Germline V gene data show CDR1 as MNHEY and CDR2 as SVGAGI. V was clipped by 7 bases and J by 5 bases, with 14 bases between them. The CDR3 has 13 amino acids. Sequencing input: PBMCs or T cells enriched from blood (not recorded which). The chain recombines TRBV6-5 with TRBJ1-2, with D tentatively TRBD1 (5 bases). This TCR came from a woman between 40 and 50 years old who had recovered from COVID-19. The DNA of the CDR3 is TGTGCCAGCAAGGCCGGGGGATTATATGGCTACACCTTC. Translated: CASKAGGLYGYTF.